Below are 18 T cell receptor beta chains sequenced from a single sample in a study of T cell clusters in autoimmune cytopenias. Each sample's input was 200 to 250 ng genomic DNA, 38,000 or so genome equivalents. TRB was amplified by touch-down multiplex PCR, primer pools A and B combined. TCRdb reanalyzed the multiplex PCR reads, giving one entry per CDR3 protein sequence and no DNA. Listed are 4,500 to 7,000 distinct CDR3 sequences; 7% falls within the top ten. In addition, the sample was reused for a study of T cell repertoires in aging, cancer and after chemotherapy.

The sequencing sample was made of peripheral blood. The source is a human donor in good health.

The J gene is TRBJ2-1, the V gene TRBV20-1; without DNA, the TCRdb call of TRBD2 cannot be checked. The CDR3 totals 18 residues. The germline V gene encodes CDR1 DFQATT and CDR2 SNEGSKA (reference sequence). The CDR3 region is CSARGGTSGTSSYNEQFF.

Judged by frequency, this clonotype is medium-sized. V is TRBV15 and J is TRBJ1-6; with no DNA, the TCRdb D assignment of TRBD1 cannot be verified. Germline CDR1 LNHNV, CDR2 YYDKDF (reference sequence). CDR3 length equals 15 residues. This CDR3 reads CATSREGRQNSPLHF.

This clonotype counts as medium-sized by frequency. The V and J genes are TRBV12-3 or TRBV12-4 and TRBJ2-1; lacking DNA, the TRBD2 call made by TCRdb goes unchecked. The CDR3 has 18 residues. The CDR3 region is CASSLVLARGSSYNEQFF.

V and J are TRBV20-1 and TRBJ2-5; TCRdb lists TRBD2, though no DNA is available to test this call. The CDR3 covers 15 residues. CDR1 and CDR2 (germline): DFQATT, SNEGSKA (reference sequence). This CDR3 is CSARQLAGEGETQYF.

This clonotype is labeled medium-sized (0.01 to 0.1%) based on frequency. The chain joins TRBV19 to TRBJ2-6; TCRdb's assignment of TRBD1 cannot be checked, as there is no DNA. The germline V gene encodes CDR1 LNHDA and CDR2 SQIVND (reference sequence). This CDR3 spans 17 amino acids. CDR3 residues: CASSRRLESSGANVLTF.

This chain uses TRBV4-1 with TRBJ1-4. This CDR3 comprises 13 residues. Germline V gene data show CDR1 as MGHRA and CDR2 as YSYEKL. CDR3 in amino acids: CATSMTTNEKLFF.

This clonotype is medium-sized (0.01 to 0.1%) by frequency. The V call is TRBV15, the J call TRBJ1-2; TCRdb's D gene call, TRBD1, goes unchecked for lack of DNA. Per germline, CDR1 LNHNV and CDR2 YYDKDF (reference sequence). This CDR3 has 17 residues. CDR3: CATSRDLPMTGSDGYTF.

By frequency, this clonotype registers medium-sized. The chain is built from TRBV12-3 or TRBV12-4 and TRBJ2-1; there is no DNA to check the TCRdb D call of TRBD2. The CDR3 runs 14 residues. The CDR3 sequence: CASSLAGGVDEQFF.

The chain joins TRBV6-1 to TRBJ1-2. Germline values: CDR1 MNHNS, CDR2 SASEGT. The CDR3 is made up of 14 amino acids. The CDR3 loop reads CASSESGTNYGYTF.

This clonotype registers medium-sized by frequency. The chain links TRBV6-6 to TRBJ2-2; TCRdb designates TRBD1, a call that cannot be tested without DNA. Germline CDR1 is MNHNY and CDR2 is SVGAGI (reference sequence). This CDR3 has 15 residues. CDR3 sequence: CASSPDRGGTGELFF.

The chain joins TRBV20-1 to TRBJ2-7; TCRdb outputs TRBD2, but without DNA this stays unchecked. Looked up from germline, CDR1 is DFQATT and CDR2 is SNEGSKA (reference sequence). The CDR3 covers 17 residues. CDR3 sequence: CSARDIGGKTDSYEQYF.

V gene TRBV7-9 combines with J gene TRBJ2-5; TCRdb designates TRBD2, a call that cannot be tested without DNA. Germline lookup yields CDR1 SEHNR and CDR2 FQNEAQ (reference sequence). The CDR3 has 14 amino acids. The CDR3: CATAPGLATETQYF.

This clonotype is called medium-sized based on its frequency. The V gene is TRBV6-2 or TRBV6-3, the J gene TRBJ2-2; TCRdb returns TRBD1, unconfirmable since there is no DNA. CDR3 length: 15 amino acids. From germline, CDR1 is MNHEY and CDR2 SVGEGT. The CDR3 sequence is CASSWTSGGGGELFF.

This chain joins TRBV20-1 and TRBJ1-1. From germline, CDR1 is DFQATT and CDR2 SNEGSKA (reference sequence). The CDR3 extends over 12 amino acids. CDR3: CSAKMRRGEAFF.

The chain employs TRBV20-1 and TRBJ2-3. The CDR3 is 15 residues long. CDR1 DFQATT and CDR2 SNEGSKA come from the germline V gene (reference sequence). The CDR3 reads CSARIAKGAADTQYF.

The chain is built from TRBV5-1 and TRBJ2-1; as DNA is missing, the TRBD1 call by TCRdb cannot be tested. The germline V gene encodes CDR1 SGHRS and CDR2 YFSETQ. The length of the CDR3 is 15 residues. The CDR3 sequence: CASSAGQGGYNEQFF.

Measured by frequency, this clonotype is medium-sized. The chain carries TRBV19 and TRBJ2-1. The CDR3 has 13 amino acids. Germline values: CDR1 LNHDA, CDR2 SQIVND (reference sequence). CDR3 region: CASRGLGYNEQFF.

The CDR3 loop reads CASSQEGGTEIYNSPLHF. The chain carries TRBV14 and TRBJ1-6; TCRdb names TRBD1, which stays unverified in the absence of DNA. From germline, CDR1 is SGHDN and CDR2 FVKESK. This CDR3 has 18 amino acids.